The clone carrying this T cell receptor (beta chain) has more than one count but fewer than ten. These data are taken from a study of identical twins. The CDR3 is 12 residues long. CDR1 is MNHNS and CDR2 is SASEGT in the germline V gene. V was shortened by 4 bases and J by 6 bases, with 8 bases between the two germline ends. TCRdb called the 5' RACE reads again in MiXCR, with one record for every CDR3 protein. In the table there are approximately 1.8 million distinct CDR3 sequences, about 32% of which are singletons. The sequencing sample was made of cord blood. This clonotype was sampled from a newborn girl in good health. The J gene is TRBJ2-3, the V gene TRBV6-1; no definite D call. CDR3 sequence reads: CASSASMDTQYF. The CDR3 DNA reads TGTGCCAGCAGTGCCTCTATGGATACGCAGTATTTT.